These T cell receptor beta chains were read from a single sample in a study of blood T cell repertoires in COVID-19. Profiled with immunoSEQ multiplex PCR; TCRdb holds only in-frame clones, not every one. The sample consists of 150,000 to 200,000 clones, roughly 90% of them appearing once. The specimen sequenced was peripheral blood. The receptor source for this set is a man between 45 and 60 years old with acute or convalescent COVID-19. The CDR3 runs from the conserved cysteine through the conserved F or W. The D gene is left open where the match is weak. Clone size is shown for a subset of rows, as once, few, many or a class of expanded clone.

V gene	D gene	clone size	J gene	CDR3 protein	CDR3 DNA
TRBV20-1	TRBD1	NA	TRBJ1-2	CSTGQGDGYTF	TGCAGTACTGGACAGGGGGATGGCTACACCTTC
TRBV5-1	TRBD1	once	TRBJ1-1	CASSLTGQANTEAFF	TGCGCCAGCAGCCTGACCGGACAGGCCAACACTGAAGCTTTCTTT
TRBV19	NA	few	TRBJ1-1	CASRFYRNTEAFF	TGTGCCAGTAGATTCTACCGGAACACTGAAGCTTTCTTT
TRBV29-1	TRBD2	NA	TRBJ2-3	CSISSGRVVDTQYF	TGCAGCATCTCTAGCGGGAGGGTGGTAGATACGCAGTATTTT
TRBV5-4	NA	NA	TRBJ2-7	CASSFEGGGLYEQYF	TGTGCCAGCAGCTTCGAGGGAGGGGGACTTTACGAGCAGTACTTC
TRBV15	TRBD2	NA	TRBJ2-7	CATSRDMAGGHEQYF	TGTGCCACCAGCAGAGATATGGCGGGGGGACACGAGCAGTACTTC
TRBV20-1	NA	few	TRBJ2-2	CSASRQVNTGELFF	TGCAGTGCTAGTCGTCAGGTGAACACCGGGGAGCTGTTTTTT
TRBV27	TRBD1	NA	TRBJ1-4	CASSSLSSRGFRNEKLFF	TGTGCCAGCAGCTCCCTAAGTTCCAGGGGGTTCCGTAATGAAAAACTGTTTTTT
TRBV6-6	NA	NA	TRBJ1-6	CASRRQDNSPLHF	TGTGCCAGCAGACGACAGGATAATTCACCCCTCCACTTT
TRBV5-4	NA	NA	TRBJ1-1	CASSLARANTEAFF	TGTGCCAGCAGCTTGGCCAGGGCGAACACTGAAGCTTTCTTT
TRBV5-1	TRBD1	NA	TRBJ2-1	CASSSFRDRGYNEQFF	TGCGCCAGCAGCTCCTTCCGGGACAGGGGCTACAATGAGCAGTTCTTC
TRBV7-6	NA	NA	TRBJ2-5	CASSLSPNGQETQYF	TGTGCCAGCAGCTTAAGCCCCAATGGCCAAGAGACCCAGTACTTC
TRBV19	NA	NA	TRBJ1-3	CASSPGDSGNTIYF	TGTGCCAGTAGTCCGGGGGACTCTGGAAACACCATATATTTT
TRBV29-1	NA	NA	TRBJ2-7	CSVRQNSYEQYF	TGCAGCGTACGACAGAACTCCTACGAGCAGTACTTC
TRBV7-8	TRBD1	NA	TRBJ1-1	CASSGGQITEAFF	TGTGCCAGCAGCGGGGGACAGATCACTGAAGCTTTCTTT
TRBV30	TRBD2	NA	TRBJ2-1	CAGSSGVSYNEQFF	TGTGCCGGCTCTAGCGGAGTCTCCTACAATGAGCAGTTCTTC
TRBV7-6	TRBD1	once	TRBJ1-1	CASSSPGTVGRTEAFF	TGTGCCAGCAGCTCCCCCGGGACAGTTGGGCGCACTGAAGCTTTCTTT
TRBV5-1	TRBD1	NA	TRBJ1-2	CASSAQGAEVDGYTF	TGCGCCAGCAGCGCACAGGGGGCAGAGGTCGATGGCTACACCTTC
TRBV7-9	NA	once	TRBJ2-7	CASSLDFTYEQYF	TGTGCCAGCAGCTTAGACTTTACCTACGAGCAGTACTTC
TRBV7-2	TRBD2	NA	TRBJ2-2	CASSLVGTSHTGELFF	TGTGCCAGCAGCTTAGTAGGGACTAGTCACACCGGGGAGCTGTTTTTT
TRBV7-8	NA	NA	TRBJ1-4	CASSFKLSPGSPNEKLFF	TGTGCCAGCAGCTTTAAGCTGTCCCCTGGGAGCCCTAATGAAAAACTGTTTTTT
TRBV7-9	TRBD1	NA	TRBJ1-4	CASSLDQGAGEKLFF	TGTGCCAGCAGCTTAGATCAGGGGGCCGGCGAAAAACTGTTTTTT
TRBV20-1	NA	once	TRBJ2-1	CSASLTGSSYNEQFF	TGCAGTGCTAGTTTGACGGGGAGCTCCTACAATGAGCAGTTCTTC
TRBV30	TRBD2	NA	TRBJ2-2	CAWSVWSWSRGRAGELFF	TGTGCCTGGAGTGTATGGTCTTGGTCTCGCGGGAGAGCCGGGGAGCTGTTTTTT
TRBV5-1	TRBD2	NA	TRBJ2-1	CASSLWTSGTNEQFF	TGCGCCAGCAGCTTGTGGACTAGCGGGACCAATGAGCAGTTCTTC
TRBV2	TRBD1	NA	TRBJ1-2	CANPPGQGYGYTF	TGTGCCAACCCCCCGGGACAGGGGTATGGCTACACCTTC
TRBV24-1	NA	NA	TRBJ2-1	CATSLSGSSYNEQFF	TGTGCCACCAGTCTATCCGGGTCTTCCTACAATGAGCAGTTCTTC
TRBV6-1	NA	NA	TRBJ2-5	CASSELRSAAQETQYF	TGTGCCAGCAGTGAATTAAGGAGCGCGGCCCAAGAGACCCAGTACTTC
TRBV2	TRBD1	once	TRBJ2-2	CASSARQGAGGELFF	TGTGCCAGCAGTGCCCGACAGGGGGCAGGCGGGGAGCTGTTTTTT
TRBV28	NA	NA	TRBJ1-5	CASSLGLQPQHF	TGTGCCAGCAGTCTTGGGCTGCAGCCCCAGCATTTT
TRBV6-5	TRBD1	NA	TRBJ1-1	CASSYAAYRGKTEAFF	TGTGCCAGCAGTTACGCGGCCTACAGGGGAAAGACTGAAGCTTTCTTT
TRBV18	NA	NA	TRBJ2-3	CASSTSTDTQYF	TGTGCCAGCTCAACTAGCACAGATACGCAGTATTTT
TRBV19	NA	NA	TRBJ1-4	CASSNSDREKLFF	TGTGCCAGTAGCAATTCCGACAGGGAAAAACTGTTTTTT
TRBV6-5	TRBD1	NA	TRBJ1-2	CASSRTGPLYGYTF	TGTGCCAGCAGTAGGACAGGGCCCCTCTATGGCTACACCTTC